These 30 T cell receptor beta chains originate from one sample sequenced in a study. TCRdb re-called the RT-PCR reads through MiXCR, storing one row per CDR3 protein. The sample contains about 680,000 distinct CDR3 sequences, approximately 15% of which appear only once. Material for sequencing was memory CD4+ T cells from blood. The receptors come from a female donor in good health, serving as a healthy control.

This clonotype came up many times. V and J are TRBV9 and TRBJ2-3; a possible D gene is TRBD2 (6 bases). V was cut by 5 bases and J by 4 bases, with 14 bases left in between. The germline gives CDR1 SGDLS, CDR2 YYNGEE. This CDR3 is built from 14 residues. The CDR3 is CASRGGLSSDTQYF. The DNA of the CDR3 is TGTGCCAGCAGGGGGGGTCTCTCATCAGATACGCAGTATTTT.

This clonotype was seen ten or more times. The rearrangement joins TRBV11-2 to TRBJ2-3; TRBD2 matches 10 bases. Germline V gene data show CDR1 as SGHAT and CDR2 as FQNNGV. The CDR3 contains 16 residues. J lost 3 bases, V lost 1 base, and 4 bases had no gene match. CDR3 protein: CASSLAGLADTDTQYF. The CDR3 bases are TGTGCCAGCAGCTTAGCCGGACTAGCGGATACAGATACGCAGTATTTT. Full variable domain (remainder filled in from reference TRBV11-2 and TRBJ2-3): EAGVAQSPRYKIIEKRQSVAFWCNPISGHATLYWYQQILGQGPKLLIQFQNNGVVDDSQLPKDRFSAERLKGVDSTLKIQPAKLEDSAVYLCASSLAGLADTDTQYFGPGTRLTVL.

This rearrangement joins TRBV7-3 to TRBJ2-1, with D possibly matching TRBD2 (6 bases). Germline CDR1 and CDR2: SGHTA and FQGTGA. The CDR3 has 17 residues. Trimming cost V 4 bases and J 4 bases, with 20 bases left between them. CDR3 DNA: TGTGCCAGCAGCTGGCTGTACGGGAGCCCCCCTTACAATGAGCAGTTCTTC. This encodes CASSWLYGSPPYNEQFF.

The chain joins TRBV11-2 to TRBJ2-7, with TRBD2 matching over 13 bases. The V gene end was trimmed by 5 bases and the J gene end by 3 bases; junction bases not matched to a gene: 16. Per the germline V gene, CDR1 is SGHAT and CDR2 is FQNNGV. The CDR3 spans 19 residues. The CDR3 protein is CASSARPGTSGDGNYEQYF. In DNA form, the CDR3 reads TGTGCCAGCAGCGCCAGGCCCGGGACTAGCGGGGATGGGAACTACGAGCAGTACTTC. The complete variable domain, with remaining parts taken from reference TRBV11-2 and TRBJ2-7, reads EAGVAQSPRYKIIEKRQSVAFWCNPISGHATLYWYQQILGQGPKLLIQFQNNGVVDDSQLPKDRFSAERLKGVDSTLKIQPAKLEDSAVYLCASSARPGTSGDGNYEQYFGPGTRLTVT.

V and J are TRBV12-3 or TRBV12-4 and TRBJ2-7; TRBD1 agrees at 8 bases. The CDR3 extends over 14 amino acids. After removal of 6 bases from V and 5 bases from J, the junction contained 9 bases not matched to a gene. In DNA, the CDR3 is TGTGCCAGCAGCACGACAGGGGTCGGCAACGAGCAGTACTTC. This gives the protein CASSTTGVGNEQYF.

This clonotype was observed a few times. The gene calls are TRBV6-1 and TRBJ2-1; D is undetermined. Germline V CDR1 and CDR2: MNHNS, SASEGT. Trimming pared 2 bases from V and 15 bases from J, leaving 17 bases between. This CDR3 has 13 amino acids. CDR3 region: CASSEFLGFRGFF. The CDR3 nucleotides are TGTGCCAGCAGTGAATTTTTGGGCTTTCGAGGGTTCTTC.

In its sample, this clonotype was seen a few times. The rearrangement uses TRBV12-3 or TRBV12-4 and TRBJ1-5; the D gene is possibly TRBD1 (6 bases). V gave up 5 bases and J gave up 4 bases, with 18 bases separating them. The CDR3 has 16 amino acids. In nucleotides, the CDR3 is TGTGCCAGCAGTCTCGGACAGTTAGGCTTAAATCAGCCCCAGCATTTT. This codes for CASSLGQLGLNQPQHF.

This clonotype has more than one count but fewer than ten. Here the CDR3 reads CSARETGGTYNEQFF. The DNA of the CDR3 is TGCAGTGCTAGAGAGACAGGGGGCACCTACAATGAGCAGTTCTTC. The rearrangement links TRBV20-1 to TRBJ2-1, with 10 bases aligning to TRBD1. Germline V gene data show CDR1 as DFQATT and CDR2 as SNEGSKA (reference sequence). Losses at the gene ends were 0 bases for V and 2 bases for J; bases not matched to a gene: 1. This CDR3 is 15 amino acids long.

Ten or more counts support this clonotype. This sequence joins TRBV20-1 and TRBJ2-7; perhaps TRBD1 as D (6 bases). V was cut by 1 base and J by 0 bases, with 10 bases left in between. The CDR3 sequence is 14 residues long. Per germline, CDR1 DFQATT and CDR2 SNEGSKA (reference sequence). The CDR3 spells CSARGRDTSYEQYF. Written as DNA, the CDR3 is TGCAGTGCTAGAGGACGGGACACCTCCTACGAGCAGTACTTC.

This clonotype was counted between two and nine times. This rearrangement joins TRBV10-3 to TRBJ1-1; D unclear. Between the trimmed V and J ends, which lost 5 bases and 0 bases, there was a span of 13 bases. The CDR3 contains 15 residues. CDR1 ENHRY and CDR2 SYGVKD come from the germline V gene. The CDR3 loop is CAISPDPRMNTEAFF. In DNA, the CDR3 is TGTGCCATCAGTCCCGACCCGAGAATGAACACTGAAGCTTTCTTT.

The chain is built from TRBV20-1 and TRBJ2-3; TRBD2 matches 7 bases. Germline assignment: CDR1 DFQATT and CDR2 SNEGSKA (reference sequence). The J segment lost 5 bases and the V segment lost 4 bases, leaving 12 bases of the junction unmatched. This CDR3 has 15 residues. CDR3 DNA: TGCAGTGCTACCTCCATGCGGGAGTACTTAGATACGCAGTATTTT. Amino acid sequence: CSATSMREYLDTQYF.

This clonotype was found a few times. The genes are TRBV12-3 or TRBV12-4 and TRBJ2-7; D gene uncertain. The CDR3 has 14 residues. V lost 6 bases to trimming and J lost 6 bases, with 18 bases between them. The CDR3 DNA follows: TGTGCCAGCAGCCCCGATTTAGACCGGGCCGAGCAGTACTTC. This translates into CASSPDLDRAEQYF.

The CDR3 DNA is TGTGCCAGCAGTCTGACAGGCCCAACGAACACCGGGGAGCTGTTTTTT. It specifies CASSLTGPTNTGELFF. This chain uses TRBV7-2 with TRBJ2-2, with TRBD1 as a possible D gene (6 bases). Trimming removed 6 bases from V and 0 bases from J, with 14 bases in between. This CDR3 region has 16 residues. From germline, CDR1 is SGHTA and CDR2 FQGNSA. The entire variable domain, with the rest obtained from reference TRBV7-2 and TRBJ2-2, is as follows: GAGVSQSPSNKVTEKGKDVELRCDPISGHTALYWYRQSLGQGLEFLIYFQGNSAPDKSGLPSDRFSAERTGGSVSTLTIQRTQQEDSAVYLCASSLTGPTNTGELFFGEGSRLTVL.

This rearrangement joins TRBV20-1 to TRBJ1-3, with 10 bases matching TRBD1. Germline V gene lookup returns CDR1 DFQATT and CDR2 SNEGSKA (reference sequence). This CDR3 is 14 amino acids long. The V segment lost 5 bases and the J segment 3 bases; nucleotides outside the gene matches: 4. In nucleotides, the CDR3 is TGCAGTGCTTTTGACAGGGGGCTTGGAAACACCATATATTTT. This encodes CSAFDRGLGNTIYF.

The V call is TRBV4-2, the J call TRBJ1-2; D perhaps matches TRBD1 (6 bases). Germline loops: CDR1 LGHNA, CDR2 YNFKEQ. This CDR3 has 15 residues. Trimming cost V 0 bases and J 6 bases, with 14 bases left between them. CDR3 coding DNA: TGTGCCAGCAGCCAAGATTGGGGGACACTAAATGGCTACACCTTC. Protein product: CASSQDWGTLNGYTF.

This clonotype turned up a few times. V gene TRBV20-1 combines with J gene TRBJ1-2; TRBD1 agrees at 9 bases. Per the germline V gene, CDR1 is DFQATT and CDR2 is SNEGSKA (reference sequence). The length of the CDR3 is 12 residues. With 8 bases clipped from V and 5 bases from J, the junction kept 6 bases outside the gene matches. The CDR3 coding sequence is TGCAGTATGGTGGGACAGGGATATGGCTACACCTTC. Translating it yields CSMVGQGYGYTF.

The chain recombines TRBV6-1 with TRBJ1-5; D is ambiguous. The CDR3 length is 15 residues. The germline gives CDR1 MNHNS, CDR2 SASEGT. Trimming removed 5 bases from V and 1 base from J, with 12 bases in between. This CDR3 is CASSPGVGSNQPQHF. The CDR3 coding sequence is TGTGCCAGCAGTCCCGGGGTAGGGAGCAATCAGCCCCAGCATTTT.

The CDR3 spells CSASSDRGDQPQHF. As DNA, the CDR3 is TGCAGTGCTAGCTCCGACAGGGGTGATCAGCCCCAGCATTTT. V and J are TRBV20-1 and TRBJ1-5, with 8 nucleotides matching TRBD1. The length of the CDR3 is 14 residues. Trimming removed 3 bases from V and 5 bases from J; junction bases left unmatched: 6. Germline V lookup: CDR1 DFQATT, CDR2 SNEGSKA (reference sequence).

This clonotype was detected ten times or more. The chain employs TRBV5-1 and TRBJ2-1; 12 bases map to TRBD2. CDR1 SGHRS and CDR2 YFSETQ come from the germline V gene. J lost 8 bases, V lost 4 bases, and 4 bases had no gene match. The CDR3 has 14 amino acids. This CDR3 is CASSRTSGMDEQFF. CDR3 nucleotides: TGCGCCAGCAGCAGGACTAGCGGGATGGATGAGCAGTTCTTC.

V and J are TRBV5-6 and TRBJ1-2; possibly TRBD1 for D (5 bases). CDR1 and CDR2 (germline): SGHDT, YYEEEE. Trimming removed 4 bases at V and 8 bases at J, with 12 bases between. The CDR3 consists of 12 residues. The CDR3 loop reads CASSRGCVGYTF. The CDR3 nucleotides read TGTGCCAGCAGCAGGGGATGCGTCGGCTACACCTTC.

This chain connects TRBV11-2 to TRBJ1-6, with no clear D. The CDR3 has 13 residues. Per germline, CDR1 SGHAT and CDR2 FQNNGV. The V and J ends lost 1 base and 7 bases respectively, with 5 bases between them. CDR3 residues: CASSLALNSPLHF. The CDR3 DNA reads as TGTGCCAGCAGCTTAGCCCTGAATTCACCCCTCCACTTT.

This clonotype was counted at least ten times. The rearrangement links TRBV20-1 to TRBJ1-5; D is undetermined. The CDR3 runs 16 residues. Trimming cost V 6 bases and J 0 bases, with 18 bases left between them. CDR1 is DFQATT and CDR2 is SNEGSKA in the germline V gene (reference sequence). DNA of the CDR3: TGCAGTGCGTATGGGATGGGTGCTTATAGCAATCAGCCCCAGCATTTT. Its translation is CSAYGMGAYSNQPQHF.

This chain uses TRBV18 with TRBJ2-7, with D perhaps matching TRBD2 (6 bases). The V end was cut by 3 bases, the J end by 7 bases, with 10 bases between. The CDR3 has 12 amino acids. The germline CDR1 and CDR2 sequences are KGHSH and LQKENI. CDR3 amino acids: CASSPREDEQYF. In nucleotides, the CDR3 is TGTGCCAGCTCACCCAGGGAGGATGAGCAGTACTTC.

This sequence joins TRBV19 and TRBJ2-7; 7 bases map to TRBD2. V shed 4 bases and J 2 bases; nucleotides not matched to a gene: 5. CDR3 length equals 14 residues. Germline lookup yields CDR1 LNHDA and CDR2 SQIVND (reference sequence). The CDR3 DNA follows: TGTGCCAGTAGTAAGGGGACTATCACCTACGAGCAGTACTTC. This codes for CASSKGTITYEQYF.

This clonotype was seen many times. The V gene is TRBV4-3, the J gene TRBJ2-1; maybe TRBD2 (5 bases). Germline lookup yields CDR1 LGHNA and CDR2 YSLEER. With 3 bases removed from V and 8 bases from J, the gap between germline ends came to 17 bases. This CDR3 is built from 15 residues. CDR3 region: CASSQRGFGLYEQFF. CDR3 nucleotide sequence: TGCGCCAGCAGCCAGCGAGGGTTTGGTCTCTATGAGCAGTTCTTC.

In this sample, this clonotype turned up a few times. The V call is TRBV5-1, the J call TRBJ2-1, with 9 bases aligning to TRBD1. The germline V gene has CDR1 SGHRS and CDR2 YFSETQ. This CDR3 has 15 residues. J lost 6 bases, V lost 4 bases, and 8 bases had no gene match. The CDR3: CASSLTGGDGNEQFF. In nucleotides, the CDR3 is TGCGCCAGCAGCCTCACAGGGGGCGACGGCAATGAGCAGTTCTTC.

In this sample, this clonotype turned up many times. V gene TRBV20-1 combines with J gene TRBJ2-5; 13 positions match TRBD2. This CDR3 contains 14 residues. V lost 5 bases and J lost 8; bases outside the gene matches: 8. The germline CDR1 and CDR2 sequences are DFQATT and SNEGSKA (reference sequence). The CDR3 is CSAPDGLAGETQYF. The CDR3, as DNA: TGCAGTGCTCCCGACGGACTAGCGGGAGAAACCCAGTACTTC.

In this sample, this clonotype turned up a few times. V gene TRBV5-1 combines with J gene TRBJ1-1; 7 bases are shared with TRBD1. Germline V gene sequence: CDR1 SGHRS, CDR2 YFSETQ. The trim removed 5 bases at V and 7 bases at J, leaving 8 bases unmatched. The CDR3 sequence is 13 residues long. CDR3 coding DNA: TGCGCCAGCAGAGAACCGGGACAGATTGAAGCTTTCTTT. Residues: CASREPGQIEAFF.

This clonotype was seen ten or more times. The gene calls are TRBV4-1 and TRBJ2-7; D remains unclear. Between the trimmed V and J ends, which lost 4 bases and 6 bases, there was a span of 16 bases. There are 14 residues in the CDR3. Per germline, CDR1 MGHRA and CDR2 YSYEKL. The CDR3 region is CASSRAIKEFEQYF. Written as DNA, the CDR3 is TGCGCCAGCAGCCGCGCGATCAAGGAGTTCGAGCAGTACTTC.

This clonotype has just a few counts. Here the CDR3 DNA reads TGTGCCAGCAGTCGGAAGGCAGCGACGAACACCGGGGAGCTGTTTTTT. Encoded protein: CASSRKAATNTGELFF. The chain joins TRBV6-5 to TRBJ2-2; D is unresolved. V lost 5 bases, J lost 0 bases, and 13 bases lay in between. The CDR3 loop spans 16 amino acids. Germline-derived CDR1 and CDR2 are MNHEY and SVGAGI.